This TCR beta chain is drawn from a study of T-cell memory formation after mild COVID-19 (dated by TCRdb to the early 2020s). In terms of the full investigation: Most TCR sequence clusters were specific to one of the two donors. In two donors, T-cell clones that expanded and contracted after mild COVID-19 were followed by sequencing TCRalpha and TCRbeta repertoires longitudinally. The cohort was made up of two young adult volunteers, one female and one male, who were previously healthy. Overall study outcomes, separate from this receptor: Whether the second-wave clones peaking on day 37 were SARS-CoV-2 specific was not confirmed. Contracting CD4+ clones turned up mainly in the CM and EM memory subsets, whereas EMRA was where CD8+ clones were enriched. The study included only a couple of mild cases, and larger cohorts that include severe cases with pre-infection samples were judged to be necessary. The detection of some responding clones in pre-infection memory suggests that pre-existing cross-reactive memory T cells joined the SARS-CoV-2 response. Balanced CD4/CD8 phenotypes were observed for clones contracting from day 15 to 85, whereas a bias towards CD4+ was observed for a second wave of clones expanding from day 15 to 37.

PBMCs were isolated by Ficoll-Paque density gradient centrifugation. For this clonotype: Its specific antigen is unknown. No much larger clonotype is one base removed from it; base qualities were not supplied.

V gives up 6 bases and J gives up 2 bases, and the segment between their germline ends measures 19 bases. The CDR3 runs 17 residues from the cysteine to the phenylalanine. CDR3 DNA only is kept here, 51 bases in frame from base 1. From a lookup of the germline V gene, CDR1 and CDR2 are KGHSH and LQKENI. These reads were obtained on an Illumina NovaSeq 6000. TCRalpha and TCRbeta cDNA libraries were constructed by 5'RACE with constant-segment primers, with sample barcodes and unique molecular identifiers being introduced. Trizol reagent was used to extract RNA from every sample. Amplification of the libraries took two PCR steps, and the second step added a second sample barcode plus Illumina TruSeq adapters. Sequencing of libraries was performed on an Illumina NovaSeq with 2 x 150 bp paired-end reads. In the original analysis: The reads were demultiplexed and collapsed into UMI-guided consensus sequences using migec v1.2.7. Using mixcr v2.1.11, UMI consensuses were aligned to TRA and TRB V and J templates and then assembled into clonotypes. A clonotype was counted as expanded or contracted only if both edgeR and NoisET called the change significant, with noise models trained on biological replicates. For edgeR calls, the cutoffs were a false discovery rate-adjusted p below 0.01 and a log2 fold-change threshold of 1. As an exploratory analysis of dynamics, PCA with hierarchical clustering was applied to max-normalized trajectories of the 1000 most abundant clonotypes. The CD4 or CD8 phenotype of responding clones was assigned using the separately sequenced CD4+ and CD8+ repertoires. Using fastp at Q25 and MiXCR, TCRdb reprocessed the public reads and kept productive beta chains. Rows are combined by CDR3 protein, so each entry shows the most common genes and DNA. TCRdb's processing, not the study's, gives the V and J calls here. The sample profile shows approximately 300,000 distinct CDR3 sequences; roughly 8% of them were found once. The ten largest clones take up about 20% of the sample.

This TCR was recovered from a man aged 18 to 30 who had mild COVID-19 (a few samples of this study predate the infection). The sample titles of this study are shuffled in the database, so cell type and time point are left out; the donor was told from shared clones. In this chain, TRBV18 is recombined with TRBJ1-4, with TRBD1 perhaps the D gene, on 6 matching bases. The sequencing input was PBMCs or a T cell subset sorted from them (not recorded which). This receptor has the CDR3 CASSRIGGASTNEKLFF. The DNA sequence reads TGTGCCAGCTCGCGAATCGGGGGCGCGAGCACTAATGAAAAACTGTTTTTT.